Following are 29 T cell receptor beta chains from one sample sequenced in a study of Ad26.COV2.S vaccination and SARS-CoV-2 variants. The treatment was: some 20 received Ad26.COV2.S at low or high dose, single or two shots; about 5 received placebo; per-sample allocation not given. Sample collection was performed on day 63 after the first vaccine or placebo injection. Measured with immunoSEQ multiplex PCR; TCRdb has only the in-frame clones, and not every one. Altogether around 450,000 clones are present, about 90% being singletons, with the ten largest covering 4.3%. The sample in question was peripheral blood, obtained in a trial of Ad26.COV2.S vaccine versus placebo. Receptors were obtained from a person aged 18 to 59 who received the Ad26.COV2.S COVID-19 vaccine or a placebo.

The genes are TRBV9 and TRBJ2-1, with 11 positions matching TRBD2. In germline, CDR1 is SGDLS, CDR2 YYNGEE. Trimming at V came to 3 bases and at J to 9 bases, leaving 8 bases not matched to a gene. CDR3 size: 15 residues. The CDR3 DNA is TGTGCCAGCAGCGCGTCCCTAGCGGGAGGAGGTGAGCAGTTCTTC. Translation: CASSASLAGGGEQFF. Full variable domain (missing parts from reference TRBV9 and TRBJ2-1): DSGVTQTPKHLITATGQRVTLRCSPRSGDLSVYWYQQSLDQGLQFLIQYYNGEERAKGNILERFSAQQFPDLHSELNLSSLELGDSALYFCASSASLAGGGEQFFGPGTRLTVL.

CDR3 in amino acids: CASSLRDSYNSPLHF. DNA of the CDR3: TGTGCCAGCAGCTTACGAGACAGTTATAATTCACCCCTCCACTTT. This chain connects TRBV11-2 to TRBJ1-6, with D possibly being TRBD1 (5 bases). The CDR3 sequence is 15 residues long. Trimming took off 2 bases at V and 4 bases at J, with 9 bases between the two ends. The V gene's germline CDR1 is SGHAT and CDR2 FQNNGV.

This clone was recorded a few times. This sequence joins TRBV2 and TRBJ1-1; 8 bases line up with TRBD1. Germline CDR1 and CDR2: SNHLY and FYNNEI. The junction had 6 bases not matched to a gene; V was cut back by 6 bases and J by 3 bases. The CDR3 sequence is 14 residues long. The CDR3 nucleotides read TGTGCCAGCAGGACAGGGGATTGGGACACTGAAGCTTTCTTT. The encoded protein is CASRTGDWDTEAFF.

For this clone: This same CDR3 is encoded by further DNA sequences in the sample. This CDR3 reads CAWTRTGELFF. The CDR3 DNA follows: TGTGCCTGGACCCGAACCGGGGAGCTGTTTTTT. The chain uses TRBV30 and TRBJ2-2; D gene uncertain. Trimming cost V 4 bases and J 5 bases, with 5 bases left between them. The CDR3 is 11 amino acids. Germline V CDR1 and CDR2: GTSNPN, SVGIG (reference sequence).

CDR3 region: CASSLSWEVNYGYTF. The CDR3 DNA is TGTGCCAGCAGTTTATCTTGGGAGGTTAACTATGGCTACACCTTC. The chain recombines TRBV27 with TRBJ1-2; D call uncertain. Trimming cost V 0 bases and J 1 base, with 9 bases left between them. Germline values: CDR1 MNHEY, CDR2 SMNVEV (reference sequence). The CDR3 spans 15 residues.

This chain's CDR3 is CSVGGWLAGPNTGELFF. In DNA form, the CDR3 reads TGCAGCGTTGGGGGATGGCTAGCGGGACCAAACACCGGGGAGCTGTTTTTT. The V call is TRBV29-1, the J call TRBJ2-2; 9 bases align to TRBD2. V lost 4 bases to trimming and J lost 2 bases; unmatched junction nucleotides: 11. The CDR3 sequence is 17 residues long. CDR1 SQVTM and CDR2 ANQGSEA come from the germline V gene.

In the case of this clone: This specimen includes other DNA sequences encoding the same CDR3. This chain joins TRBV5-1 and TRBJ2-5, with TRBD1 matching over 8 bases. Germline V lookup: CDR1 SGHRS, CDR2 YFSETQ. The CDR3 sequence is 14 residues long. V was clipped by 0 bases and J by 3 bases; unmatched bases: 1. The CDR3, as DNA: TGCGCCAGCAGCTTGGGACAGGGGAAAGAGACCCAGTACTTC. Translation gives CASSLGQGKETQYF.

CDR3: CASSPGDRGLVDQPQHF. CDR3 in DNA: TGTGCCAGCTCACCAGGGGACAGGGGGCTTGTTGATCAGCCCCAGCATTTT. The chain has TRBV18 and TRBJ1-5, with TRBD1 matching 12 bases. This CDR3 is 17 amino acids long. The V gene's germline CDR1 is KGHSH and CDR2 LQKENI. With 2 bases clipped from V and 5 bases from J, the junction kept 7 bases outside the gene matches.

V is TRBV4-1 and J is TRBJ2-7; a weak D match, TRBD1 (6 bases). Germline lookup yields CDR1 MGHRA and CDR2 YSYEKL. The CDR3 covers 15 residues. Trimming took 1 base from V and 0 from J, leaving 10 bases between them. The CDR3 coding sequence is TGCGCCAGCAGCCAAGTCTCACAGGGCTCCTACGAGCAGTACTTC. Translation gives CASSQVSQGSYEQYF.

This clone was picked up one time. The chain couples TRBV5-4 to TRBJ2-6; D not certain. V lost 4 bases and J lost 2, with 10 bases in between. CDR1 is SGHNT and CDR2 is YYREEE in the germline V gene (reference sequence). The CDR3 extends over 15 amino acids. CDR3: CASSAGLAGANVLTF. The CDR3 nucleotides read TGTGCCAGCAGCGCCGGGTTGGCTGGGGCCAACGTCCTGACTTTC.

Only one count was recorded for this clone. The chain joins TRBV28 to TRBJ1-1, with D hard to call. The germline V gene encodes CDR1 MDHEN and CDR2 SYDVKM. Trimming stripped 2 bases from V and 6 bases from J, with 4 bases between. The CDR3 is 11 residues long. In nucleotides, the CDR3 is TGTGCCAGCAGTTTACAGTCTGAAGCTTTCTTT. This gives the protein CASSLQSEAFF. Variable domain in full (rest from reference TRBV28 and TRBJ1-1): DVKVTQSSRYLVKRTGEKVFLECVQDMDHENMFWYRQDPGLGLRLIYFSYDVKMKEKGDIPEGYSVSREKKERFSLILESASTNQTSMYLCASSLQSEAFFGQGTRLTVV.

The genes are TRBV5-1 and TRBJ2-3; TRBD2 might be the D (6 bases). The V end was cut by 7 bases, the J end by 2 bases, with 11 bases between. The germline V gene encodes CDR1 SGHRS and CDR2 YFSETQ. CDR3 size: 13 residues. CDR3 sequence reads: CASRRDFTDTQYF. CDR3 coding DNA: TGCGCCAGCCGTAGGGACTTCACAGATACGCAGTATTTT. Full variable domain (missing parts from reference TRBV5-1 and TRBJ2-3): KAGVTQTPRYLIKTRGQQVTLSCSPISGHRSVSWYQQTPGQGLQFLFEYFSETQRNKGNFPGRFSGRQFSNSRSEMNVSTLELGDSALYLCASRRDFTDTQYFGPGTRLTVL.

This clone was counted once. The chain couples TRBV28 to TRBJ2-5; D is undetermined. The CDR3 covers 13 residues. The V and J ends lost 7 bases and 6 bases respectively, with 15 bases between them. The germline CDR1 and CDR2 sequences are MDHEN and SYDVKM. CDR3 region: CASTTQIAKTQYF. The CDR3 DNA is TGTGCCAGCACCACCCAAATCGCGAAGACCCAGTACTTC. The full variable domain, in which reference TRBV28 and TRBJ2-5 provide the parts outside the CDR3, is DVKVTQSSRYLVKRTGEKVFLECVQDMDHENMFWYRQDPGLGLRLIYFSYDVKMKEKGDIPEGYSVSREKKERFSLILESASTNQTSMYLCASTTQIAKTQYFGPGTRLLVL.

This chain links TRBV28 with TRBJ2-5; TRBD1 matches at 10 bases. This CDR3 has 13 amino acids. Per germline, CDR1 MDHEN and CDR2 SYDVKM. V gave up 8 bases and J gave up 5 bases; unmatched junction bases: 5. The CDR3 reads CASRDRGVETQYF. Written as DNA, the CDR3 is TGTGCCAGCCGGGACAGGGGTGTGGAGACCCAGTACTTC.

The rearrangement joins TRBV5-1 to TRBJ2-3, with 7 positions matching TRBD1. CDR1 and CDR2 from the germline V gene are SGHRS and YFSETQ. The CDR3 contains 15 residues. The ends lost 4 bases at V and 1 base at J; junction bases unmatched: 6. The CDR3: CASSIDRAGTDTQYF. CDR3 nucleotide sequence: TGCGCCAGCAGCATTGACAGGGCTGGCACAGATACGCAGTATTTT.

This chain links TRBV9 with TRBJ2-3; 8 positions match TRBD2. V lost 3 bases to trimming and J lost 5 bases; unmatched junction nucleotides: 14. The germline V gene has CDR1 SGDLS and CDR2 YYNGEE. The CDR3 is 17 residues long. In DNA form, the CDR3 reads TGTGCCAGCAGCGCGGCTCCGGGACTAGGGGCAAAAGATACGCAGTATTTT. This sequence encodes CASSAAPGLGAKDTQYF.

The chain joins TRBV3-1 (or the pseudogene TRBV3-2) to TRBJ2-1; D ambiguous. The V gene's germline CDR1 is LGHDT and CDR2 YNNKEL (reference sequence). The V end was cut by 4 bases, the J end by 4 bases, with 14 bases between. The CDR3 contains 15 residues. CDR3 protein: CASSPTPAFYNEQFF. DNA of the CDR3: TGTGCCAGCAGCCCTACCCCGGCCTTTTACAATGAGCAGTTCTTC.

The chain links TRBV6-6 to TRBJ1-4; D remains unclear. The CDR3 has 13 residues. Germline CDR1 MNHNY, CDR2 SVGAGI (reference sequence). The V and J ends lost 2 bases and 7 bases respectively, with 8 bases between them. Here the CDR3 DNA reads TGTGCCAGCAGTTACAGGGTAGCTGAAAAACTGTTTTTT. Translation gives CASSYRVAEKLFF.

This clone was seen once. Other nucleotide sequences from this sample produce the same CDR3. This rearrangement joins TRBV2 to TRBJ2-5, with 9 bases lining up with TRBD1. The germline V gene encodes CDR1 SNHLY and CDR2 FYNNEI. The CDR3 extends over 13 amino acids. The junction had 4 bases not matched to a gene; V was cut back by 6 bases and J by 5 bases. CDR3 sequence reads: CASSRDRVETQYF. The CDR3 nucleotides are TGTGCCAGCAGCCGGGACAGGGTTGAGACCCAGTACTTC.

This clone was seen just once. CDR3 sequence (DNA): TGTGCCAGCAGCCCCTACAGGGTCCCCTACGAGCAGTACTTC. Protein sequence: CASSPYRVPYEQYF. V and J are TRBV11-1 and TRBJ2-7; TRBD1 is a possible D gene (6 bases). The ends were cut back, 5 bases at V and 2 bases at J, with 13 bases in the middle. The CDR3 extends over 14 amino acids. Germline V gene lookup returns CDR1 SGHAT and CDR2 FQDESV (reference sequence).

The chain employs TRBV27 and TRBJ2-7; TRBD1 or TRBD2 may be the D gene (5 bases each). Per germline, CDR1 MNHEY and CDR2 SMNVEV (reference sequence). V lost 3 bases to trimming and J lost 4 bases, with 16 bases between them. This CDR3 is built from 15 residues. The CDR3 DNA sequence: TGTGCCAGCAGTTTGAAGAGGGTCTGGGGGTACGAGCAGTACTTC. This codes for CASSLKRVWGYEQYF.

In nucleotides, the CDR3 is TGTGCCAGCAGTCTCGGACTAGCGAGCACAGATACGCAGTATTTT. Its protein product is CASSLGLASTDTQYF. V is TRBV28 and J is TRBJ2-3, with TRBD2 identical over 9 bases. V shed 5 bases and J 0 bases; nucleotides not matched to a gene: 3. Germline CDR1 is MDHEN and CDR2 is SYDVKM. The CDR3 runs to 15 residues.

The chain recombines TRBV2 with TRBJ2-7; D gene unclear. The CDR3 is 12 amino acids. Trimming cost V 5 bases and J 4 bases, with 9 bases left between them. Per germline, CDR1 SNHLY and CDR2 FYNNEI. The CDR3 sequence is CASSPMRYEQYF. CDR3 sequence (DNA): TGTGCCAGCAGTCCGATGAGATACGAGCAGTACTTC.

This chain joins TRBV19 and TRBJ2-2; D is perhaps TRBD1 (5 bases). V lost 6 bases, J lost 2 bases, and 10 bases lay in between. CDR3 length: 14 residues. Germline V lookup: CDR1 LNHDA, CDR2 SQIVND (reference sequence). The CDR3 DNA sequence: TGTGCCAGTAGCTTGACAGCTAACACCGGGGAGCTGTTTTTT. It specifies CASSLTANTGELFF.

This rearrangement joins TRBV6-5 to TRBJ1-1, with 8 bases aligning to TRBD1. Per the germline V gene, CDR1 is MNHEY and CDR2 is SVGAGI. The J segment lost 2 bases and the V segment lost 2 bases, leaving 7 bases of the junction unmatched. The CDR3 extends over 16 amino acids. In nucleotides, the CDR3 is TGTGCCAGCAGTTACACGTCGACAGGGGTTAACACTGAAGCTTTCTTT. Amino acids: CASSYTSTGVNTEAFF.

The rearrangement uses TRBV7-9 and TRBJ2-1; D possibly corresponds to TRBD2 (5 bases). Germline V lookup: CDR1 SEHNR, CDR2 FQNEAQ (reference sequence). Trimming took 0 bases from V and 7 from J, leaving 10 bases between them. This CDR3 is built from 14 residues. The CDR3 reads CASSLASGRNEQFF. DNA for the CDR3: TGTGCCAGCAGCTTAGCCAGCGGTAGAAATGAGCAGTTCTTC.

This chain connects TRBV19 to TRBJ1-1; the D gene is possibly TRBD1 (5 bases). The germline V gene encodes CDR1 LNHDA and CDR2 SQIVND (reference sequence). This CDR3 contains 13 residues. Trimming cost V 2 bases and J 4 bases, with 8 bases left between them. The DNA of the CDR3 is TGTGCCAGTAGTATAAAGGGGAGCACTGAAGCTTTCTTT. This translates into CASSIKGSTEAFF. Combining the CDR3 with reference TRBV19 and TRBJ1-1 gives the whole variable domain DGGITQSPKYLFRKEGQNVTLSCEQNLNHDAMYWYRQDPGQGLRLIYYSQIVNDFQKGDIAEGYSVSREKKESFPLTVTSAQKNPTAFYLCASSIKGSTEAFFGQGTRLTVV.

This chain joins TRBV10-3 and TRBJ1-1; D is unresolved. V shed 7 bases and J shed 8 bases, with 8 bases lying between them. The CDR3 totals 10 residues. Per germline, CDR1 ENHRY and CDR2 SYGVKD. This chain's CDR3 is CAITAVEAFF. As DNA, the CDR3 is TGTGCCATCACGGCAGTCGAAGCTTTCTTT.

V gene TRBV7-3 combines with J gene TRBJ1-4, with 11 bases matching TRBD1. Germline V gives CDR1 SGHTA, CDR2 FQGTGA. V lost 5 bases and J lost 2; bases outside the gene matches: 7. This CDR3 is 17 amino acids long. CDR3 sequence (DNA): TGTGCCAGCAGCCTCTGGACAGGGGGCCCCACTAATGAAAAACTGTTTTTT. Encoded protein: CASSLWTGGPTNEKLFF.